This is a list of T cell receptor beta chains from one sample in a study of blood T cell repertoires in COVID-19. Method: immunoSEQ multiplex PCR; TCRdb's copy keeps in-frame clones and lacks some. This repertoire shows about 46,000 clones, about 86% found once; its top ten account for under 4%. Sequencing was done on a sample of PBMCs or T cells enriched from blood (not recorded which). These receptors all stem from a woman in her 50s who had recovered from COVID-19. CDR3s include the opening cysteine and the closing phenylalanine or tryptophan. The D gene is left open where the match is weak. The size entry is marked missing in some rows and otherwise reads once, few, many or a size class.

V gene: TRBV19; D gene: TRBD2; clone size: NA; J gene: TRBJ2-1; CDR3 protein: CASSINVRRGGRDEQFF; CDR3 DNA: TGTGCCAGTAGTATAAACGTGAGGCGGGGGGGCCGAGATGAGCAGTTCTTC
V gene: TRBV18; D gene: TRBD1; clone size: NA; J gene: TRBJ1-1; CDR3 protein: CASSPNPGQPNRAFF; CDR3 DNA: TGTGCCAGCTCACCAAACCCGGGACAGCCTAACCGGGCTTTCTTT
V gene: TRBV3-1/TRBV3-2; D gene: TRBD2; clone size: NA; J gene: TRBJ2-1; CDR3 protein: CASSQDLGYLAGGTRQFF; CDR3 DNA: TGTGCCAGCAGCCAAGATCTCGGATATCTAGCGGGGGGAACGAGGCAGTTCTTC
V gene: TRBV7-8; D gene: TRBD2; clone size: NA; J gene: TRBJ2-1; CDR3 protein: CASSYRTSGRGSNNEQFF; CDR3 DNA: TGTGCCAGCAGCTACCGGACTAGCGGGAGAGGGTCGAACAATGAGCAGTTCTTC
V gene: TRBV7-2; D gene: NA; clone size: NA; J gene: TRBJ2-2; CDR3 protein: CASSRHQGGNTGELFF; CDR3 DNA: TGTGCCAGCAGCCGTCATCAGGGAGGGAACACCGGGGAGCTGTTTTTT
V gene: TRBV6-5; D gene: NA; clone size: NA; J gene: TRBJ1-1; CDR3 protein: CASNRGGRDTEAFF; CDR3 DNA: TGTGCCAGCAACCGGGGGGGGAGGGACACTGAAGCTTTCTTT
V gene: TRBV5-4; D gene: TRBD1; clone size: NA; J gene: TRBJ2-1; CDR3 protein: CASSGDRGANEQFF; CDR3 DNA: TGTGCCAGCAGTGGGGACAGGGGGGCTAATGAGCAGTTCTTC
V gene: TRBV6-2/TRBV6-3; D gene: TRBD1; clone size: NA; J gene: TRBJ2-2; CDR3 protein: CASSLLAGGITGELFF; CDR3 DNA: TGTGCCAGCAGTTTACTCGCAGGGGGAATCACCGGGGAGCTGTTTTTT
V gene: TRBV7-9; D gene: NA; clone size: NA; J gene: TRBJ1-3; CDR3 protein: CASSLELGQGSSGNTIYF; CDR3 DNA: TGTGCCAGCAGCTTAGAACTCGGGCAGGGGTCCTCTGGAAACACCATATATTTT
V gene: TRBV7-9; D gene: NA; clone size: once; J gene: TRBJ2-7; CDR3 protein: CASSLVFQRGSSYEQYF; CDR3 DNA: TGTGCCAGCAGCTTAGTTTTCCAAAGAGGGAGCTCCTACGAGCAGTACTTC
V gene: TRBV11-2; D gene: NA; clone size: NA; J gene: TRBJ2-1; CDR3 protein: CASSWGWRGGNEQFF; CDR3 DNA: TGTGCCAGCAGCTGGGGGTGGAGAGGGGGAAATGAGCAGTTCTTC
V gene: TRBV27; D gene: TRBD1; clone size: NA; J gene: TRBJ2-7; CDR3 protein: CASQGTAQTYEQYF; CDR3 DNA: TGTGCCAGTCAGGGGACAGCGCAAACCTACGAGCAGTACTTC
V gene: TRBV5-1; D gene: NA; clone size: few; J gene: TRBJ2-1; CDR3 protein: CASSLQGVETNEQFF; CDR3 DNA: TGCGCCAGCAGCTTACAGGGTGTCGAAACTAATGAGCAGTTCTTC
V gene: TRBV6-5; D gene: NA; clone size: NA; J gene: TRBJ1-5; CDR3 protein: CAFRAGPSELPQHF; CDR3 DNA: TGTGCCTTTCGCGCGGGACCTTCCGAACTGCCCCAGCATTTT
V gene: TRBV28; D gene: NA; clone size: NA; J gene: TRBJ1-4; CDR3 protein: CASSLGHGEKLFF; CDR3 DNA: TGTGCCAGCAGTTTAGGGCACGGAGAAAAACTGTTTTTT
V gene: TRBV5-4; D gene: TRBD2; clone size: NA; J gene: TRBJ2-3; CDR3 protein: CASSPSGGRTDTQYF; CDR3 DNA: TGTGCCAGCAGCCCTAGCGGGGGCCGCACAGATACGCAGTATTTT
V gene: TRBV28; D gene: NA; clone size: NA; J gene: TRBJ1-1; CDR3 protein: CASSFTAAGMLREAFF; CDR3 DNA: TGTGCCAGCAGTTTTACGGCTGCAGGGATGTTGCGGGAAGCTTTCTTT
V gene: TRBV7-9; D gene: TRBD2; clone size: once; J gene: TRBJ2-3; CDR3 protein: CASSLLVAGTSGSDTQYF; CDR3 DNA: TGTGCCAGCAGCTTATTGGTCGCAGGGACTAGCGGGAGCGATACGCAGTATTTT
V gene: TRBV4-3; D gene: TRBD2; clone size: NA; J gene: TRBJ2-5; CDR3 protein: CASSQHPGLAEQETQYF; CDR3 DNA: TGCGCCAGCAGCCAACATCCCGGACTAGCGGAGCAAGAGACCCAGTACTTC
V gene: TRBV10-3; D gene: NA; clone size: NA; J gene: TRBJ1-1; CDR3 protein: CAISSDRNTEAFF; CDR3 DNA: TGTGCCATCAGCTCGGACAGAAACACTGAAGCTTTCTTT
V gene: TRBV10-2; D gene: TRBD1; clone size: NA; J gene: TRBJ1-1; CDR3 protein: CASRHRTGIMNTEAFF; CDR3 DNA: TGCGCCAGCAGGCATAGGACAGGGATCATGAACACTGAAGCTTTCTTT
V gene: TRBV6-6; D gene: NA; clone size: once; J gene: TRBJ1-3; CDR3 protein: CASSDTLSSGNTIYF; CDR3 DNA: TGTGCCAGCAGTGACACTCTGAGCTCTGGAAACACCATATATTTT
V gene: TRBV5-6; D gene: NA; clone size: few; J gene: TRBJ1-5; CDR3 protein: CASSLRTASTYSNQPQHF; CDR3 DNA: TGTGCCAGCAGCCTGAGGACAGCCTCAACTTATAGCAATCAGCCCCAGCATTTT
V gene: TRBV3-1/TRBV3-2; D gene: NA; clone size: NA; J gene: TRBJ1-6; CDR3 protein: CASSQEPGMVYNSPLHF; CDR3 DNA: TGTGCCAGCAGCCAAGAGCCGGGGATGGTCTATAATTCACCCCTCCACTTT
V gene: TRBV7-2; D gene: TRBD2; clone size: once; J gene: TRBJ2-1; CDR3 protein: CASSLAMTGGPQGYEQFF; CDR3 DNA: TGTGCCAGCAGCTTAGCGATGACGGGAGGGCCCCAGGGGTATGAGCAGTTCTTC
V gene: TRBV7-6; D gene: NA; clone size: NA; J gene: TRBJ2-1; CDR3 protein: CASSLRRSSYNEQFF; CDR3 DNA: TGTGCCAGCAGCTTACGCCGGAGCTCCTACAATGAGCAGTTCTTC
V gene: TRBV6-5; D gene: TRBD1; clone size: once; J gene: TRBJ1-2; CDR3 protein: CASSYFRQGNYGYTF; CDR3 DNA: TGTGCCAGCAGTTACTTCCGACAGGGCAACTATGGCTACACCTTC
V gene: TRBV2; D gene: NA; clone size: NA; J gene: TRBJ2-3; CDR3 protein: CASSADKARTDTQYF; CDR3 DNA: TGTGCCAGCAGTGCCGACAAGGCCCGCACAGATACGCAGTATTTT
V gene: TRBV30; D gene: NA; clone size: NA; J gene: TRBJ1-4; CDR3 protein: CAWKPNRVITEKLFF; CDR3 DNA: TGTGCCTGGAAGCCGAACAGGGTCATCACTGAAAAACTGTTTTTT
V gene: TRBV5-5; D gene: NA; clone size: NA; J gene: TRBJ1-3; CDR3 protein: CASSFGTLSGNTIYF; CDR3 DNA: TGTGCCAGCAGCTTTGGGACACTCTCTGGAAACACCATATATTTT
V gene: TRBV5-5; D gene: NA; clone size: NA; J gene: TRBJ1-2; CDR3 protein: CASSEATAYNYGYTF; CDR3 DNA: TGTGCCAGCAGCGAAGCGACCGCTTATAACTATGGCTACACCTTC
V gene: TRBV2; D gene: NA; clone size: NA; J gene: TRBJ1-5; CDR3 protein: CASSRLQDQPQHF; CDR3 DNA: TGTGCCAGCAGTCGGCTACAGGATCAGCCCCAGCATTTT
V gene: TRBV19; D gene: NA; clone size: NA; J gene: TRBJ2-1; CDR3 protein: CASSTDSISYNEQFF; CDR3 DNA: TGTGCCAGTAGTACCGACTCAATATCCTACAATGAGCAGTTCTTC
V gene: TRBV5-1; D gene: NA; clone size: NA; J gene: TRBJ1-4; CDR3 protein: CASSIAGLREEKLFF; CDR3 DNA: TGCGCCAGCAGCATTGCGGGCCTCCGTGAGGAAAAACTGTTTTTT
V gene: TRBV2; D gene: TRBD1; clone size: medium-sized; J gene: TRBJ1-1; CDR3 protein: CASSERQGPTEAFF; CDR3 DNA: TGTGCCAGCAGTGAAAGACAGGGACCCACTGAAGCTTTCTTT
V gene: TRBV4-3; D gene: TRBD2; clone size: few; J gene: TRBJ2-5; CDR3 protein: CASSQERGGLGETQYF; CDR3 DNA: TGCGCCAGCAGCCAAGAGCGGGGGGGCCTGGGAGAGACCCAGTACTTC
V gene: TRBV7-9; D gene: TRBD1; clone size: few; J gene: TRBJ1-5; CDR3 protein: CASSLGTGGRGNQPQHF; CDR3 DNA: TGTGCCAGCAGCTTAGGGACAGGGGGCAGAGGCAATCAGCCCCAGCATTTT
V gene: TRBV7-9; D gene: NA; clone size: NA; J gene: TRBJ1-4; CDR3 protein: CASSQMTGEKLFF; CDR3 DNA: TGTGCCAGCAGCCAAATGACAGGTGAAAAACTGTTTTTT
V gene: TRBV5-8; D gene: NA; clone size: few; J gene: TRBJ1-5; CDR3 protein: CASSVDRVYQPQHF; CDR3 DNA: TGTGCCAGCAGCGTTGACAGAGTCTATCAGCCCCAGCATTTT
V gene: TRBV18; D gene: TRBD1; clone size: NA; J gene: TRBJ1-5; CDR3 protein: CASSPDRGQPQHF; CDR3 DNA: TGTGCCAGCTCACCAGACAGGGGGCAGCCCCAGCATTTT
V gene: TRBV3-1/TRBV3-2; D gene: TRBD1; clone size: NA; J gene: TRBJ2-7; CDR3 protein: CASSLRTGGVHEQYF; CDR3 DNA: TGTGCCAGCAGCCTCCGGACAGGGGGCGTCCACGAGCAGTACTTC
V gene: TRBV5-1; D gene: TRBD2; clone size: NA; J gene: TRBJ2-5; CDR3 protein: CASSPNGLAEETQYF; CDR3 DNA: TGCGCCAGCAGCCCCAACGGACTAGCGGAAGAGACCCAGTACTTC
V gene: TRBV5-1; D gene: TRBD2; clone size: NA; J gene: TRBJ2-2; CDR3 protein: CASSLGTSGRNGELFF; CDR3 DNA: TGCGCCAGCAGCTTAGGGACTAGCGGGAGAAACGGGGAGCTGTTTTTT
V gene: TRBV2; D gene: NA; clone size: NA; J gene: TRBJ2-7; CDR3 protein: CATIFAETYEQYF; CDR3 DNA: TGTGCCACCATCTTCGCGGAGACCTACGAGCAGTACTTC
V gene: TRBV14; D gene: NA; clone size: NA; J gene: TRBJ2-3; CDR3 protein: CASSQARWGGRRTDTQYF; CDR3 DNA: TGTGCCAGCAGCCAAGCCCGTTGGGGAGGTAGGCGCACAGATACGCAGTATTTT
V gene: TRBV7-3; D gene: TRBD1; clone size: NA; J gene: TRBJ1-2; CDR3 protein: CASSPGDSNYGYTF; CDR3 DNA: TGTGCCAGCAGCCCTGGGGACAGCAACTATGGCTACACCTTC
V gene: TRBV4-3; D gene: TRBD1; clone size: NA; J gene: TRBJ1-2; CDR3 protein: CASSQDVVTGNYGYTF; CDR3 DNA: TGCGCCAGCAGCCAAGATGTTGTGACAGGGAACTATGGCTACACCTTC
V gene: TRBV7-3; D gene: NA; clone size: NA; J gene: TRBJ2-3; CDR3 protein: CASSLRGHLGGSSTDTQYF; CDR3 DNA: TGTGCCAGCAGCTTAAGGGGACATCTTGGCGGCTCTAGCACAGATACGCAGTATTTT
V gene: TRBV28; D gene: TRBD1; clone size: NA; J gene: TRBJ1-1; CDR3 protein: CASSLGDRLNTEAFF; CDR3 DNA: TGTGCCAGCAGTTTAGGGGACAGGTTGAACACTGAAGCTTTCTTT
V gene: TRBV10-3; D gene: TRBD1; clone size: NA; J gene: TRBJ1-4; CDR3 protein: CAISIERRQGNSEKLFF; CDR3 DNA: TGTGCCATCAGTATCGAGAGAAGACAGGGGAACAGTGAAAAACTGTTTTTT
V gene: TRBV19; D gene: TRBD1; clone size: NA; J gene: TRBJ1-2; CDR3 protein: CASRTFAGTGTNYGYTF; CDR3 DNA: TGTGCCAGTCGAACTTTCGCCGGGACAGGGACTAACTATGGCTACACCTTC
V gene: TRBV7-9; D gene: NA; clone size: once; J gene: TRBJ1-1; CDR3 protein: CASSLTRNTEAFF; CDR3 DNA: TGTGCCAGCAGCTTAACGAGGAACACTGAAGCTTTCTTT
V gene: TRBV6-1; D gene: NA; clone size: NA; J gene: TRBJ2-1; CDR3 protein: CASSDNYGRGSEQFF; CDR3 DNA: TGTGCCAGCAGTGACAACTACGGCAGGGGCTCTGAGCAGTTCTTC
V gene: TRBV30; D gene: TRBD1; clone size: NA; J gene: TRBJ1-6; CDR3 protein: CAWSVGQGNLSPLHF; CDR3 DNA: TGTGCCTGGAGTGTTGGACAGGGGAATCTTTCACCCCTCCACTTT
V gene: TRBV18; D gene: NA; clone size: NA; J gene: TRBJ1-4; CDR3 protein: CASSIRSDEKLFF; CDR3 DNA: TGTGCCAGCTCAATCCGGTCGGATGAAAAACTGTTTTTT
V gene: TRBV7-2; D gene: TRBD2; clone size: NA; J gene: TRBJ2-1; CDR3 protein: CASSYSSGYFSYNEQFF; CDR3 DNA: TGTGCCAGCAGCTATTCTAGCGGATATTTCTCCTACAATGAGCAGTTCTTC
V gene: TRBV7-9; D gene: TRBD1; clone size: NA; J gene: TRBJ1-4; CDR3 protein: CASSLRQGNEKLFF; CDR3 DNA: TGTGCCAGCAGCCTCCGACAGGGGAATGAAAAACTGTTTTTT
V gene: TRBV28; D gene: NA; clone size: NA; J gene: TRBJ2-1; CDR3 protein: CASSLRLGRGFF; CDR3 DNA: TGTGCCAGCAGTTTACGTTTGGGCAGGGGGTTCTTC
V gene: TRBV5-6; D gene: TRBD1; clone size: NA; J gene: TRBJ1-2; CDR3 protein: CASSQAGTGEIFYGYTF; CDR3 DNA: TGTGCCAGCAGCCAGGCCGGGACAGGGGAGATTTTCTATGGCTACACCTTC
V gene: TRBV28; D gene: NA; clone size: NA; J gene: TRBJ2-4; CDR3 protein: CASTPGSAKNIQYF; CDR3 DNA: TGTGCCAGCACTCCGGGGAGCGCCAAAAACATTCAGTACTTC